These T cell receptor beta chains were read from a single sample in a study of radiation and T cells in renal cell carcinoma. Profiled with immunoSEQ multiplex PCR; TCRdb holds only in-frame clones, not every one. This sample has 130,000 to 150,000 clones; 88% occur once, and the top ten carry around 12%. The source was blood, collected from a patient whose treatment included radiotherapy and nephrectomy. These receptors originate from a woman aged 50 to 65 with renal cell carcinoma. Both conserved end residues are part of each CDR3. The order of the fields is J gene, D gene, V gene, clone size, CDR3 DNA, CDR3 protein. A D gene is named only where the DNA matches it firmly. A row's size may be missing; if present it is once, few, many or a size class.

TRBJ1-1 | NA | TRBV4-1 | NA | TGCGCCAGCAGCCAAGAGAGTAGGGGTGGAACTGAAGCTTTCTTT | CASSQESRGGTEAFF
TRBJ2-3 | TRBD1 | TRBV5-6 | NA | TGTGCCAGCAGCCTTACTACAGGGGTCCGCACAGATACGCAGTATTTT | CASSLTTGVRTDTQYF
TRBJ1-1 | NA | TRBV7-9 | NA | TGTGCCAGCAGCTTAGAAACAGCCCGGGCTTTCTTT | CASSLETARAFF
TRBJ1-2 | NA | TRBV5-1 | NA | TGCGCCAGCAGCCCCCCCGACGGACCCTATGGCTACACCTTC | CASSPPDGPYGYTF
TRBJ1-4 | NA | TRBV9 | once | TGTGCCAGCAGCGATGGGGGGGAAAAACTGTTTTTT | CASSDGGEKLFF
TRBJ2-3 | NA | TRBV19 | NA | TGTGCCAGTAGTATGGCAGGAGCGGGTAATACGCAGTATTTT | CASSMAGAGNTQYF
TRBJ1-1 | NA | TRBV18 | few | TGTGCCAGCTCACCTCCTTTTGGCAGGGGTTCGCCTGAAGCTTTCTTT | CASSPPFGRGSPEAFF
TRBJ1-2 | NA | TRBV21-1 | NA | TGTGCCAGCAGTCCCTGTACGGGACCGTTCCACTATGGCTACACCTTC | CASSPCTGPFHYGYTF
TRBJ1-1 | TRBD1 | TRBV5-1 | NA | TGCGCCAGCAGCTTGACAGGGGGCGGAGGGGCTGAAGCTTTCTTT | CASSLTGGGGAEAFF
TRBJ1-6 | NA | TRBV5-5 | once | TGTGCCAGCAGCTTGGATCTTAATTCACCCCTCCACTTT | CASSLDLNSPLHF
TRBJ2-3 | TRBD1 | TRBV7-9 | NA | TGTGCCAGCAGCTTAGGTTACAGGGGGCCTCTCTCAGATACGCAGTATTTT | CASSLGYRGPLSDTQYF
TRBJ1-2 | NA | TRBV5-6 | few | TGTGCCAGCAGCTTAGGTTCCACCAGTGGCTACACCTTC | CASSLGSTSGYTF
TRBJ1-2 | TRBD1 | TRBV2 | NA | TGTGCCAGCAGAGAACAGGGGATCCTTGGCTACACCTTC | CASREQGILGYTF
TRBJ1-1 | TRBD1 | TRBV5-1 | NA | TGCGCCAGCAGCTCGACAGGGGGTTCGACTGAAGCTTTCTTT | CASSSTGGSTEAFF
TRBJ1-6 | NA | TRBV9 | NA | TGTGCCAGCAGCTCCCGCGGAGCGAATTCACCCCTCCACTTT | CASSSRGANSPLHF
TRBJ1-2 | NA | TRBV19 | NA | TGTGCCAGTAGCTACAATCAGGGTAACTATGGCTACACCTTC | CASSYNQGNYGYTF
TRBJ1-1 | TRBD1 | TRBV6-6 | NA | TGTGCCAGCAGTCCAGGGGGAAGGACTGAAGCTTTCTTT | CASSPGGRTEAFF
TRBJ1-1 | NA | TRBV11-2 | NA | TGTGCCAGCAGCTTAGCCTTATTGGAGGAAGGTCCTGAAGCTTTCTTT | CASSLALLEEGPEAFF
TRBJ1-2 | NA | TRBV9 | NA | TGTGCCAGCAGCGTAGCTGACACTCTGTATGGCTACACCTTC | CASSVADTLYGYTF
TRBJ1-2 | TRBD1 | TRBV6-5 | few | TGTGCCAGCAGTTACCTACCGGGACAGGACTATGGCTACACCTTC | CASSYLPGQDYGYTF
TRBJ2-5 | NA | TRBV6-6 | NA | TGTGCCAGCAGTTACTCGGGAGAGACCCAGTACTTC | CASSYSGETQYF
TRBJ1-5 | TRBD1 | TRBV30 | NA | TGTGCCTGGAGTGAAATCTCGACAGGGGATCAGCCCCAGCATTTT | CAWSEISTGDQPQHF
TRBJ1-2 | NA | TRBV11-2 | NA | TGTGCCAGCAGCTTAGAGCGGCAGGCCGGCTACACCTTC | CASSLERQAGYTF
TRBJ2-1 | TRBD2 | TRBV7-2 | NA | TGTGCCAGCAGCTTCGCACATACTAGCGGGGGGGCCTTAAATGAGCAGTTCTTC | CASSFAHTSGGALNEQFF
TRBJ2-1 | TRBD2 | TRBV10-1 | NA | TGCGCCAGCAGTGAGTCGAAATCGCGGGGGGAGCAGTTCTTC | CASSESKSRGEQFF
TRBJ1-5 | NA | TRBV19 | few | TGTGCCAGTAGTATGAGCCTCTCGGATCAGCCCCAGCATTTT | CASSMSLSDQPQHF
TRBJ2-7 | NA | TRBV6-5 | NA | TGTGCCAGCAGTTACTCGTGGTTAGGTTCCTACGAGCAGTACTTC | CASSYSWLGSYEQYF
TRBJ1-1 | TRBD1 | TRBV2 | once | TGTGCCAGCAGTGACCCACAGGGGGGCGCATATAGAGCTTTCTTT | CASSDPQGGAYRAFF
TRBJ1-6 | NA | TRBV11-2 | NA | TGTGCCAGCAGCTTGACTGACTCCGTTAATTCACCCCTCCACTTT | CASSLTDSVNSPLHF
TRBJ2-7 | NA | TRBV7-9 | once | TGTGCCAGCAGCCCGGGGGGCGGCTACGAGCAGTACTTC | CASSPGGGYEQYF
TRBJ1-2 | NA | TRBV4-2 | NA | TGTGCCAGCAGTCCTCAGAGAAACAGGGCGGTTCATGGCTACACCTTC | CASSPQRNRAVHGYTF
TRBJ2-5 | TRBD1 | TRBV6-5 | few | TGTGCCAGCAGTGAGGACAGGGTGGAGACCCAGTACTTC | CASSEDRVETQYF
TRBJ2-1 | TRBD2 | TRBV19 | NA | TGTGCCAGTAGTATAAGTCTAGCGGGGGGGAATGAGCAGTTCTTC | CASSISLAGGNEQFF
TRBJ2-2 | TRBD1 | TRBV7-2 | NA | TGTGCCAGCAGCTTATGGGGACAGGGTGTCGCCGGGGAGCTGTTTTTT | CASSLWGQGVAGELFF
TRBJ1-1 | NA | TRBV5-5 | NA | TGTGCCAGCAGCTTGTCTAGCGATGAAGCTTTCTTT | CASSLSSDEAFF
TRBJ2-2 | TRBD2 | TRBV7-6 | once | TGTGCCAGCAGCCTCGCGGGGGTCACCGGGGAGCTGTTTTTT | CASSLAGVTGELFF
TRBJ2-3 | NA | TRBV7-2 | NA | TGTGCCAGCGGCTACCGCACAGATACGCAGTATTTT | CASGYRTDTQYF